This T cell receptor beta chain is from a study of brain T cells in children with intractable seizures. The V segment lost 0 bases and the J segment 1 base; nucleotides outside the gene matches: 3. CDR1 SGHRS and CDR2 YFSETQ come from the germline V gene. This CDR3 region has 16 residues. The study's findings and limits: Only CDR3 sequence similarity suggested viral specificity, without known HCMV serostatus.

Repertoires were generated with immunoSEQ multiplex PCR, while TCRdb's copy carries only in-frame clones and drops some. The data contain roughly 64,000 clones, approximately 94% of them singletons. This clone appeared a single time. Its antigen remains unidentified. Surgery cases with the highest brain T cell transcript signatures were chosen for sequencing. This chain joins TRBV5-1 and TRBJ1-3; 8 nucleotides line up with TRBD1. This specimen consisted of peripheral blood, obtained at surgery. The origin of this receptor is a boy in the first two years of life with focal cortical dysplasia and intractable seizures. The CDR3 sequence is CASSLVRGLSGNTIYF. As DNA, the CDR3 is TGCGCCAGCAGCTTGGTCAGGGGGCTTTCTGGAAACACCATATATTTT.